This is a list of T cell receptor beta chains from one sample in a study of cytomegalovirus exposure and HLA in healthy donors. Generated by immunoSEQ multiplex PCR, the TCRdb table keeps only in-frame clones and is missing some. The repertoire has tens of thousands of clones, approximately 57% of them found once; the top ten carry around 6.5%. The source material was PBMCs. These receptors came from a woman between 25 and 40 years old in good health and CMV-seronegative. Both conserved end residues are part of each CDR3. D genes are given only for firm matches. A row's size may be missing; if present it is once, few, many or a size class.

v_call: TRBV25-1; clone_size: .; d_call: TRBD1; j_call: TRBJ2-7; cdr3_aa: CARSGPGQGFDEQYF; cdr3_nt: TGTGCCAGATCCGGCCCGGGACAGGGGTTTGACGAGCAGTACTTC
v_call: TRBV13; clone_size: .; d_call: .; j_call: TRBJ2-3; cdr3_aa: CASSRTDLGTQYF; cdr3_nt: TGTGCCAGCAGCCGGACTGATTTAGGTACGCAGTATTTT
v_call: TRBV5-4; clone_size: .; d_call: .; j_call: TRBJ2-1; cdr3_aa: CASSPPRGGTYNEQFF; cdr3_nt: TGTGCCAGCAGCCCCCCGAGGGGGGGCACTTACAATGAGCAGTTCTTC
v_call: TRBV9; clone_size: .; d_call: TRBD2; j_call: TRBJ2-1; cdr3_aa: CASSVVPAGIYNEQFF; cdr3_nt: TGTGCCAGCAGCGTAGTCCCAGCGGGGATCTACAATGAGCAGTTCTTC
v_call: TRBV4-1; clone_size: .; d_call: .; j_call: TRBJ2-5; cdr3_aa: CASSLPGKETQYF; cdr3_nt: TGCGCCAGCAGCCTGCCCGGGAAAGAGACCCAGTACTTC
v_call: TRBV4-1; clone_size: .; d_call: .; j_call: TRBJ1-2; cdr3_aa: CASSQDGIYGYTF; cdr3_nt: TGCGCCAGCAGCCAAGACGGGATCTATGGCTACACCTTC
v_call: TRBV10-1; clone_size: .; d_call: TRBD2; j_call: TRBJ2-1; cdr3_aa: CASSEGLVLDDEQFF; cdr3_nt: TGCGCCAGCAGCGAAGGACTAGTCCTTGACGATGAGCAGTTCTTC
v_call: TRBV12-5; clone_size: few; d_call: .; j_call: TRBJ2-6; cdr3_aa: CASGAQGGVSGANVLTF; cdr3_nt: TGTGCTAGTGGCGCTCAGGGAGGAGTATCTGGGGCCAACGTCCTGACTTTC
v_call: TRBV19; clone_size: .; d_call: .; j_call: TRBJ1-1; cdr3_aa: CASSMREGRGNTEAFF; cdr3_nt: TGTGCCAGTAGTATGAGAGAAGGGAGGGGGAACACTGAAGCTTTCTTT
v_call: TRBV9; clone_size: once; d_call: .; j_call: TRBJ1-4; cdr3_aa: CASSVGATNEKLFF; cdr3_nt: TGTGCCAGCAGCGTCGGGGCAACTAATGAAAAACTGTTTTTT
v_call: TRBV7-6; clone_size: .; d_call: .; j_call: TRBJ1-4; cdr3_aa: CASSLTPGLPNEKLFF; cdr3_nt: TGTGCCAGCAGCCTTACCCCAGGGCTACCTAATGAAAAACTGTTTTTT
v_call: TRBV2; clone_size: few; d_call: .; j_call: TRBJ2-2; cdr3_aa: CASLETNTGELFF; cdr3_nt: TGTGCCAGCCTAGAGACGAACACCGGGGAGCTGTTTTTT
v_call: TRBV30; clone_size: once; d_call: .; j_call: TRBJ1-4; cdr3_aa: CAWSAGDRPNEKLFF; cdr3_nt: TGTGCCTGGAGTGCAGGGGATAGGCCTAATGAAAAACTGTTTTTT
v_call: TRBV7-2; clone_size: .; d_call: .; j_call: TRBJ1-5; cdr3_aa: CASSLVGGGAGNQPQHF; cdr3_nt: TGTGCCAGCAGCTTAGTAGGCGGGGGGGCAGGGAATCAGCCCCAGCATTTT
v_call: TRBV19; clone_size: few; d_call: TRBD1; j_call: TRBJ1-5; cdr3_aa: CASSIAVDRGSNQPQHF; cdr3_nt: TGTGCCAGTAGTATAGCAGTCGACAGGGGAAGCAATCAGCCCCAGCATTTT
v_call: TRBV7-2; clone_size: .; d_call: TRBD2; j_call: TRBJ2-5; cdr3_aa: CASSAQTSGQETQYF; cdr3_nt: TGTGCCAGCAGCGCCCAGACTAGCGGACAAGAGACCCAGTACTTC
v_call: TRBV19; clone_size: .; d_call: .; j_call: TRBJ1-2; cdr3_aa: CASRTTGRKDGYTF; cdr3_nt: TGTGCCAGTAGGACGACCGGGAGAAAGGATGGCTACACCTTC
v_call: TRBV28; clone_size: .; d_call: TRBD1; j_call: TRBJ1-5; cdr3_aa: CASSKGTGGHQPQHF; cdr3_nt: TGTGCCAGCAGTAAAGGGACAGGGGGGCACCAGCCCCAGCATTTT
v_call: TRBV18; clone_size: few; d_call: TRBD1; j_call: TRBJ1-2; cdr3_aa: CASSPQTGILYGYTF; cdr3_nt: TGTGCCAGCTCACCTCAGACAGGGATACTCTATGGCTACACCTTC
v_call: TRBV5-1; clone_size: few; d_call: TRBD2; j_call: TRBJ2-2; cdr3_aa: CASGRDDPGELFF; cdr3_nt: TGCGCCAGTGGGAGGGACGACCCTGGGGAGCTGTTTTTT
v_call: TRBV5-1; clone_size: few; d_call: TRBD1; j_call: TRBJ2-2; cdr3_aa: CASSPTGSGTGELFF; cdr3_nt: TGCGCCAGCAGCCCGACAGGGAGTGGGACCGGGGAGCTGTTTTTT
v_call: TRBV29-1; clone_size: .; d_call: .; j_call: TRBJ1-1; cdr3_aa: CSVLRGTEAFF; cdr3_nt: TGCAGCGTACTGCGAGGGACTGAAGCTTTCTTT
v_call: TRBV4-1; clone_size: few; d_call: TRBD2; j_call: TRBJ2-3; cdr3_aa: CASSQGGGLAGGPFSTDTQYF; cdr3_nt: TGCGCCAGCAGCCAAGGAGGGGGACTAGCGGGAGGCCCATTCAGCACAGATACGCAGTATTTT
v_call: TRBV7-7; clone_size: few; d_call: TRBD2; j_call: TRBJ2-5; cdr3_aa: CASSLRTSGRVKETQYF; cdr3_nt: TGTGCCAGCAGCTTGAGGACTAGCGGGAGGGTTAAAGAGACCCAGTACTTC
v_call: TRBV6-5; clone_size: .; d_call: .; j_call: TRBJ2-7; cdr3_aa: CASRKLGLSSYEQYF; cdr3_nt: TGTGCCAGCAGGAAACTGGGGCTATCCTCCTACGAGCAGTACTTC
v_call: TRBV25-1; clone_size: .; d_call: .; j_call: TRBJ2-5; cdr3_aa: CASSVEETQYF; cdr3_nt: TGTGCCAGCAGTGTCGAAGAGACCCAGTACTTC
v_call: TRBV7-7; clone_size: few; d_call: TRBD2; j_call: TRBJ2-7; cdr3_aa: CASSLGTSGSYEQYF; cdr3_nt: TGTGCCAGCAGCTTAGGGACTAGCGGCTCTTACGAGCAGTACTTC
v_call: TRBV18; clone_size: once; d_call: .; j_call: TRBJ2-1; cdr3_aa: CASSPETGRNEQFF; cdr3_nt: TGTGCCAGCTCACCTGAGACAGGTCGCAATGAGCAGTTCTTC
v_call: TRBV7-2; clone_size: .; d_call: .; j_call: TRBJ2-7; cdr3_aa: CASSLEGRGGDEQYF; cdr3_nt: TGTGCCAGCAGCTTAGAGGGCCGAGGAGGCGACGAGCAGTACTTC
v_call: TRBV9; clone_size: few; d_call: .; j_call: TRBJ1-3; cdr3_aa: CASSFGLVDSGNTIYF; cdr3_nt: TGTGCCAGCAGCTTCGGACTGGTGGACTCTGGAAACACCATATATTTT
v_call: TRBV2; clone_size: few; d_call: .; j_call: TRBJ2-1; cdr3_aa: CATPRGAGKFF; cdr3_nt: TGTGCCACCCCCCGGGGGGCCGGGAAGTTCTTC
v_call: TRBV5-1; clone_size: .; d_call: TRBD1; j_call: TRBJ2-7; cdr3_aa: CASRPGTGGYEQYF; cdr3_nt: TGCGCCAGCAGACCCGGGACAGGGGGCTACGAGCAGTACTTC
v_call: TRBV5-8; clone_size: .; d_call: TRBD2; j_call: TRBJ2-3; cdr3_aa: CASSLWGMTSGTDTQYF; cdr3_nt: TGTGCCAGCAGCTTGTGGGGCATGACTAGCGGCACAGATACGCAGTATTTT
v_call: TRBV29-1; clone_size: .; d_call: .; j_call: TRBJ2-7; cdr3_aa: CSVDRSVGGEQYF; cdr3_nt: TGCAGCGTTGATAGGAGCGTCGGTGGGGAGCAGTACTTC
v_call: TRBV7-9; clone_size: .; d_call: .; j_call: TRBJ1-6; cdr3_aa: CASRPRTASYNSPLHF; cdr3_nt: TGTGCCAGCAGACCGCGGACAGCCTCCTATAATTCACCCCTCCACTTT
v_call: TRBV15; clone_size: .; d_call: .; j_call: TRBJ2-5; cdr3_aa: CATSRDRGGYQETQYF; cdr3_nt: TGTGCCACCAGCAGAGATAGGGGGGGGTACCAAGAGACCCAGTACTTC
v_call: TRBV4-1; clone_size: .; d_call: TRBD2; j_call: TRBJ2-1; cdr3_aa: CASSQAGLAGYNEQFF; cdr3_nt: TGCGCCAGCAGCCAGGCGGGACTAGCGGGGTACAATGAGCAGTTCTTC
v_call: TRBV6-4; clone_size: .; d_call: TRBD2; j_call: TRBJ2-2; cdr3_aa: CASSEGIAGGTNTGELFF; cdr3_nt: TGTGCCAGCAGTGAAGGGATAGCGGGGGGCACGAACACCGGGGAGCTGTTTTTT
v_call: TRBV7-2; clone_size: few; d_call: .; j_call: TRBJ2-7; cdr3_aa: CASSYQTGYSYEQYF; cdr3_nt: TGTGCCAGCAGTTACCAGACGGGGTACTCCTACGAGCAGTACTTC
v_call: TRBV15; clone_size: .; d_call: TRBD1; j_call: TRBJ2-7; cdr3_aa: CATSRNHRGQGSYEQYF; cdr3_nt: TGTGCCACCAGCAGGAATCATCGGGGACAGGGGTCCTACGAGCAGTACTTC
v_call: TRBV5-1; clone_size: .; d_call: TRBD1; j_call: TRBJ1-1; cdr3_aa: CASSRGQGNTEAFF; cdr3_nt: TGCGCCAGCAGCCGGGGACAGGGGAACACTGAAGCTTTCTTT
v_call: TRBV7-3; clone_size: .; d_call: TRBD2; j_call: TRBJ2-7; cdr3_aa: CASSLVGGAYEQYF; cdr3_nt: TGTGCCAGCAGCCTGGTCGGGGGGGCCTACGAGCAGTACTTC
v_call: TRBV7-2; clone_size: .; d_call: TRBD1; j_call: TRBJ1-4; cdr3_aa: CASSPGGLNEKLFF; cdr3_nt: TGTGCCAGCAGCCCAGGGGGCCTGAATGAAAAACTGTTTTTT
v_call: TRBV5-4; clone_size: .; d_call: TRBD2; j_call: TRBJ2-2; cdr3_aa: CASSQTSGGARTGELFF; cdr3_nt: TGTGCCAGCAGCCAGACTAGCGGGGGGGCGAGAACCGGGGAGCTGTTTTTT
v_call: TRBV7-8; clone_size: once; d_call: .; j_call: TRBJ2-2; cdr3_aa: CASSFIGGRSNTGELFF; cdr3_nt: TGTGCCAGCAGCTTTATAGGAGGGCGATCGAACACCGGGGAGCTGTTTTTT
v_call: TRBV5-4; clone_size: .; d_call: TRBD1; j_call: TRBJ1-2; cdr3_aa: CASSLGRGRYGYTF; cdr3_nt: TGTGCCAGCAGCTTGGGCAGGGGGCGGTATGGCTACACCTTC
v_call: TRBV12-5; clone_size: .; d_call: TRBD1; j_call: TRBJ1-1; cdr3_aa: CASGVGQGIDTEAFF; cdr3_nt: TGTGCTAGTGGGGTGGGACAGGGAATCGACACTGAAGCTTTCTTT
v_call: TRBV2; clone_size: .; d_call: TRBD2; j_call: TRBJ2-7; cdr3_aa: CASMHPGGPQYEQYF; cdr3_nt: TGTGCCAGCATGCATCCGGGAGGGCCTCAATACGAGCAGTACTTC
v_call: TRBV12-2; clone_size: few; d_call: .; j_call: TRBJ2-5; cdr3_aa: CASRLVNSGGPVETQYF; cdr3_nt: TGTGCAAGTCGCTTAGTAAATAGCGGGGGGCCGGTGGAGACCCAGTACTTC
v_call: TRBV10-1; clone_size: .; d_call: .; j_call: TRBJ2-7; cdr3_aa: CASSVGGYEQYF; cdr3_nt: TGCGCCAGCAGTGTCGGCGGCTACGAGCAGTACTTC
v_call: TRBV2; clone_size: few; d_call: TRBD1; j_call: TRBJ1-3; cdr3_aa: CASSRGTGAGNTIYF; cdr3_nt: TGTGCCAGCAGCAGGGGGACAGGGGCTGGAAACACCATATATTTT